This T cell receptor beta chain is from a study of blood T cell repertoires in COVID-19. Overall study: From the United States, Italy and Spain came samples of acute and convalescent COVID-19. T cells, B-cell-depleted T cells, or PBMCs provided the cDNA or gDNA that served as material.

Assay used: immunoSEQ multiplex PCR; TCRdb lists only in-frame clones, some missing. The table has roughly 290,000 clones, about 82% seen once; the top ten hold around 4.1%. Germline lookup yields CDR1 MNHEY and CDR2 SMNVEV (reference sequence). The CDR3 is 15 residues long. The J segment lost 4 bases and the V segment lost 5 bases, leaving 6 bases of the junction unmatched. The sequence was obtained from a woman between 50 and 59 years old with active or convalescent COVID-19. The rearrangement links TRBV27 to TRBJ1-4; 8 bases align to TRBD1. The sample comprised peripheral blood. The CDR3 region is CASSPDRGDNEKLFF. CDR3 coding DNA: TGTGCCAGCAGTCCCGACAGGGGAGATAATGAAAAACTGTTTTTT.